These 5 T cell receptor beta chains were all obtained from the same sample, sequenced in a study of T cells after yellow fever vaccination. TCRdb redid the calling of the 5' RACE reads with MiXCR, one entry per CDR3 protein. The table records around 180,000 distinct CDR3 sequences, approximately 6.2% of them present only once. The starting material was CD4+ T cells sorted from PBMCs, obtained on the day of the first yellow fever vaccination. These receptor sequences come from a man younger than 30 who received the YFV17D yellow fever vaccine.

This clonotype occurred a few times. V gene TRBV18 combines with J gene TRBJ2-4, with 8 bases identical to TRBD1. V gave up 1 base and J gave up 9 bases; unmatched junction bases: 2. The CDR3 consists of 13 residues. Germline loops: CDR1 KGHSH, CDR2 LQKENI. CDR3 coding DNA: TGTGCCAGCTCACCACTCGGGACAGGCATTCAGTACTTC. Its protein is CASSPLGTGIQYF.

The V call is TRBV6-5, the J call TRBJ1-4; a possible D gene is TRBD1 (5 bases). Trimming stripped 0 bases from V and 5 bases from J, with 10 bases between. The CDR3 is 15 residues long. The germline gives CDR1 MNHEY, CDR2 SVGAGI. CDR3 nucleotide sequence: TGTGCCAGCAGTTACTCGCGGGGGGGGAATGAAAAACTGTTTTTT. Its protein product is CASSYSRGGNEKLFF.

The chain carries TRBV20-1 and TRBJ1-2, with TRBD1 identical over 9 bases. The CDR3 runs 15 residues. V gave up 1 base and J gave up 0 bases; unmatched junction bases: 3. Germline assignment: CDR1 DFQATT and CDR2 SNEGSKA (reference sequence). The CDR3 sequence is CSARGDRATNYGYTF. The CDR3 DNA reads TGCAGTGCTAGAGGGGACAGGGCGACTAACTATGGCTACACCTTC.

Only a few counts were recorded for this clonotype. At one end the junction does not follow the germline gene, possibly because of a read error. This chain joins TRBV5-1 and TRBJ2-7; 8 bases agree with TRBD1. Germline values: CDR1 SGHRS, CDR2 YFSETQ. This CDR3 has 14 amino acids. The CDR3 loop reads CATSPQGASYEQYF. In DNA, the CDR3 is TGCGCCACCAGCCCCCAGGGGGCCAGCTACGAGCAGTACTTC. Full variable domain (remainder filled in from reference TRBV5-1 and TRBJ2-7): KAGVTQTPRYLIKTRGQQVTLSCSPISGHRSVSWYQQTPGQGLQFLFEYFSETQRNKGNFPGRFSGRQFSNSRSEMNVSTLELGDSALYLCATSPQGASYEQYFGPGTRLTVT.

This clonotype was detected ten times or more. The chain carries TRBV23-1 and TRBJ2-3, with 10 bases lining up with TRBD2. TRBV23-1 is labeled an ORF, and its function is uncertain. J lost 1 base, V lost 5 bases, and 15 bases had no gene match. This CDR3 region has 19 residues. This chain's CDR3 is CASSSSTSGVPSGTDTQYF. The CDR3 nucleotides read TGCGCCAGCAGTTCAAGCACTAGCGGGGTACCGTCAGGCACAGATACGCAGTATTTT.